This TCR beta chain was sequenced during a study of regulatory T cells in long-lasting Graves disease. Building of the TCR beta libraries involved iRepertoire HTBI primers and Arm-PCR of CDR3 regions. TCRdb recomputed calls from the multiplex PCR reads with MiXCR, one row per CDR3 protein. The sample comprises 200,000 to 250,000 distinct CDR3 sequences, around 16% of which are singletons, and less than 25% rests with the top ten. Findings and limits, study-wide: TRBV28, TRBJ1-2 and TRBJ2-5 were segments that persistent disease favored.

As for this clonotype: Its antigen is not known. Since a much larger clone is just one base distant, this may be a read error.

Stated time point: newly diagnosed GD, antithyroid drugs for less than 3 months. RNA extracted from PBMCs served as the sequencing template. Germline trimming cut 4 bases from V and 11 bases from J; bases unmatched to any gene: 11. The CDR3 consists of 13 residues. Germline V gene sequence: CDR1 SQVTM, CDR2 ANQGSEA. This TCR came from a female donor with Graves disease. V is TRBV29-1 and J is TRBJ2-5; 9 bases fit TRBD2. The sample here was peripheral blood mononuclear cells (PBMCs), taken at new diagnosis, from a patient treated with antithyroid drugs. The CDR3 region is CSVVISGSGEQYF. The CDR3 bases are TGCAGCGTTGTTATTAGCGGGAGTGGTGAGCAGTACTTC.